This T cell receptor (beta chain) was obtained from a study of blood T cells in healthy people across ages. The CDR3 runs 13 residues. The ends were cut back, 1 base at V and 4 bases at J, with 7 bases in the middle. The V gene's germline CDR1 is SGHDN and CDR2 FVKESK. Study-level findings and limits: In older individuals, TCR beta diversity per million T cells was lower, falling roughly linearly with age.

A J-beta primer mix and a sample-barcoded 5' primer were used in a second PCR of roughly 6 to 11 cycles. TCRdb processed the 5' RACE reads anew with MiXCR; each CDR3 protein has one entry. The profile shows some 710,000 distinct CDR3 sequences, approximately 21% of them singletons. A word on this clonotype: Its specificity is unknown.

Sequenced: blood. This sequence was found in a man in his 70s in good health. This chain links TRBV14 with TRBJ1-2; D call uncertain. The CDR3 DNA reads TGTGCCAGCAGCCAAGCCAACATCTATGGCTACACCTTC. Translation gives CASSQANIYGYTF.